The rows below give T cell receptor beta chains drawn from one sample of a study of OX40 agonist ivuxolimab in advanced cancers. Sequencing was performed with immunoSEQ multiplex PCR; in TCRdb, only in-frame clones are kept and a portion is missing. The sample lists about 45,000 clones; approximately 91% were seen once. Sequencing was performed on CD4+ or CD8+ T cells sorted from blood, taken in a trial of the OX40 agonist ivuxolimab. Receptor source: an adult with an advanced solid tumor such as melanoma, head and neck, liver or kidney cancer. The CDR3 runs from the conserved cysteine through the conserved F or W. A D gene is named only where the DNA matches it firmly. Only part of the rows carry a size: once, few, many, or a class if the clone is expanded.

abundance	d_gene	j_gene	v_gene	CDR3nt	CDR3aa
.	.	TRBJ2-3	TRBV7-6	TGTGCCAGCAGTTACAGGGTATCCGATACGCAGTATTTT	CASSYRVSDTQYF
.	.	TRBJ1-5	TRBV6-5	TGTGCCAGCGGGCAAGGGCAGCCCCAGCATTTT	CASGQGQPQHF
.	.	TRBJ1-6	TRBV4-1	TGCGCCAGCAGCCAAGATTCTGAATCAAGGGTGTATAATTCACCCCTCCACTTT	CASSQDSESRVYNSPLHF
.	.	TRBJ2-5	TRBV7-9	TGTGCCAGCAGCTCCCTTAGCCTCGGGACACAACAAGAGACCCAGTACTTC	CASSSLSLGTQQETQYF
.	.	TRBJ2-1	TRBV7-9	TGTGCCAGCAGCAAACTGGTGGGGGGGCCTCAATATGAGCAGTTCTTC	CASSKLVGGPQYEQFF
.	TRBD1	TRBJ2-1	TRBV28	TGTGCCAGCAGTTTAGCGGACAGGGGAGTCGGTGAGCAGTTCTTC	CASSLADRGVGEQFF
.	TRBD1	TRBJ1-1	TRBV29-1	TGCAGCGTTGAAGGGGGGACAGGGTTACCTGAAGCTTTCTTT	CSVEGGTGLPEAFF
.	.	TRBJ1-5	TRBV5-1	TGCGCCAGCAGCTTGTGGGTGAGGGGAGTAATGACTCAGCCCCAGCATTTT	CASSLWVRGVMTQPQHF
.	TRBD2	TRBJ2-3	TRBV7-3	TGTGCCAGCAGTCAAAGACTAGCGGGAGATACGCAGTATTTT	CASSQRLAGDTQYF
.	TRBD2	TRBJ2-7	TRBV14	TGTGCCAGCAGCCACTCACTAGCGGGATACGAGCAGTACTTC	CASSHSLAGYEQYF
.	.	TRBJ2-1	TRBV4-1	TGCGCCAGCAGCCAAGCTCCTCCCTTGCTCAATGAGCAGTTCTTC	CASSQAPPLLNEQFF
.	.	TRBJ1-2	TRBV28	TGTGCCAGCAGTTGGACAGTTTATGGCTACACCTTC	CASSWTVYGYTF
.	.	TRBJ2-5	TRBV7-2	TGTGCCAGCAGCTCTTACATTCGGCTAGGAGCGGCCCTGGAGGAGACCCAGTACTTC	CASSSYIRLGAALEETQYF
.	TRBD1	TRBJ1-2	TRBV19	TGTGCCAGTAGTCGGTACGCCGACAGGGGAAGGGGCTACACCTTC	CASSRYADRGRGYTF
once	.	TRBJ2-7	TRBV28	TGTGCCAGCAGTCGACCCTACGAGCAGTACTTC	CASSRPYEQYF
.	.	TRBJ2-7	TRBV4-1	TGCGCCAGCAGCCAAGTACCCGGGGGCGGTGAGCAGTACTTC	CASSQVPGGGEQYF
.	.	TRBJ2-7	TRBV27	TGTGCCAGCAGTCTTCGGGACGGGCCCTACGAGCAGTACTTC	CASSLRDGPYEQYF
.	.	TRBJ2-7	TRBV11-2	TGTGCCAGCAGTTACGGAGCAGCCCCGAGGGCCTACGAGCAGTACTTC	CASSYGAAPRAYEQYF
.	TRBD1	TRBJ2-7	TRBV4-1	TGCGCCAGCAGCTCCGGGACAGGGGGCTACGAGCAGTACTTC	CASSSGTGGYEQYF
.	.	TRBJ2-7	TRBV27	TGTGCCAGCAGTTTAAGCCGGGGGAACTCCGAGCAGTACTTC	CASSLSRGNSEQYF
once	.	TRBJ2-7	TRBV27	TGTGCCAGCAGTCCAGGGACGGGGCCCTACTATTACGAGCAGTACTTC	CASSPGTGPYYYEQYF
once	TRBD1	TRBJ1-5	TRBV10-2	TGCGCCAGCAGCAACAGACAGGGTGGGTCTCAGCCCCAGCATTTT	CASSNRQGGSQPQHF
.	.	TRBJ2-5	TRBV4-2	TGTGCCAGCAGCCAAGGACTTCTGGAGACCCAGTACTTC	CASSQGLLETQYF
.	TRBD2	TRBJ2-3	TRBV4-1	TGCGCCAGCAGCTCGAAGCGGGGGGGCAAAGATACGCAGTATTTT	CASSSKRGGKDTQYF
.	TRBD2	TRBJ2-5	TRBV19	TGTGCCAGTAGTCCTAGCGGGAGTCGGGAAGAGACCCAGTACTTC	CASSPSGSREETQYF
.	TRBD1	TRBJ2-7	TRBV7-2	TGTGCCAGCAGCCTCGGACAGGGAAACTACGAGCAGTACTTC	CASSLGQGNYEQYF
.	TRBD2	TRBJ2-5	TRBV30	TGTGCCTGGAGTTTAGCGGGGGGGCTAGAGACCCAGTACTTC	CAWSLAGGLETQYF
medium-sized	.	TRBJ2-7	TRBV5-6	TGTGCCCGCAGCTGGGGACTCGCGGGGGCGGGGGAGCAGTACTTC	CARSWGLAGAGEQYF
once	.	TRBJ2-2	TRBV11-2	TGTGCCAGCAGCTTAGGTGCGGGGGCTGGCGGGGAGCTGTTTTTT	CASSLGAGAGGELFF
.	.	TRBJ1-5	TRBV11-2	TGTGCCAGCAGCTTAGACGGGGGATGGCCCCAGCATTTT	CASSLDGGWPQHF
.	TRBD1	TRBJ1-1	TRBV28	TGTGCCAGCAGCTGGGACAGACGCACTGAAGCTTTCTTT	CASSWDRRTEAFF
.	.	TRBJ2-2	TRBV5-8	TGTGCCAGCAGCTTGCGAGGTCGGAGTAGGACCGGGGAGCTGTTTTTT	CASSLRGRSRTGELFF
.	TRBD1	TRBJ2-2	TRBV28	TGTGCCAGCATCCAGTTCGGGACAGGGGTCACCGGGGAGCTGTTTTTT	CASIQFGTGVTGELFF
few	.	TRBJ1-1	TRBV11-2	TGTGCCAGCAGCTTAGGTCCCGGGCGGGACGCTTTCTTT	CASSLGPGRDAFF
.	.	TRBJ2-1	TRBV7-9	TGTGCCAGCAGCTCAGGCGACAGGCCTTCCTACAATGAGCAGTTCTTC	CASSSGDRPSYNEQFF
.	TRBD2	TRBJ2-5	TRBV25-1	TGTGCCAGCAGTGAACTAGCGGGAGGGGAAGAGACCCAGTACTTC	CASSELAGGEETQYF
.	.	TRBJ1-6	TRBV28	TGTGCCAGCAGTTTATTGGTTAATAATTCACCCCTCCACTTT	CASSLLVNNSPLHF
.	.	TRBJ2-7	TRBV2	TGTGCCAGCAAATTGGGGAATTACGAGCAGTACTTC	CASKLGNYEQYF
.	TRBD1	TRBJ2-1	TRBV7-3	TGTGCCAGCAGCTTAATGGGTAGGGGGCGTGATGAGCAGTTCTTC	CASSLMGRGRDEQFF
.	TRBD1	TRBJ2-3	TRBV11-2	TGTGCCAGCAGCTCGGGACAGGCCACAGATACGCAGTATTTT	CASSSGQATDTQYF
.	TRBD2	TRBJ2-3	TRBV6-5	TGTGCCAGCAGCCTACTAGCGGGAGTTCCAGATACGCAGTATTTT	CASSLLAGVPDTQYF
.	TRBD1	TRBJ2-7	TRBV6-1	TGTGCCAGCAGTGAAGCCGTCGGACAGGGACCCTACGAGCAGTACTTC	CASSEAVGQGPYEQYF
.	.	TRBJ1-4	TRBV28	TGTGCCAGCTGGCGAAGTCGTAATGAAAAACTGTTTTTT	CASWRSRNEKLFF